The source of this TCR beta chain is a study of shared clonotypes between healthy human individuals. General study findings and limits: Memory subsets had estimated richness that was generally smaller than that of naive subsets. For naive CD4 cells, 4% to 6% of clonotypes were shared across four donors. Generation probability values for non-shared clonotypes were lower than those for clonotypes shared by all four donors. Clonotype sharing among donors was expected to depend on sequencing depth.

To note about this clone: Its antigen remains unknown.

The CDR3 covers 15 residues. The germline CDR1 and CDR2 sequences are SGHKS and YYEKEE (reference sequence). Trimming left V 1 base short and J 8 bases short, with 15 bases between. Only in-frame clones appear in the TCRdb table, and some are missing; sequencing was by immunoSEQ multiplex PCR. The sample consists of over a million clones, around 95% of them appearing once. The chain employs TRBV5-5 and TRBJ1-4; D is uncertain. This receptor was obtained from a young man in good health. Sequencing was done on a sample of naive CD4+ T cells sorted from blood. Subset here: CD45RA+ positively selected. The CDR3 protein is CASSLTTGYREKLFF. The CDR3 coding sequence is TGTGCCAGCAGCTTGACTACGGGGTATCGGGAAAAACTGTTTTTT.